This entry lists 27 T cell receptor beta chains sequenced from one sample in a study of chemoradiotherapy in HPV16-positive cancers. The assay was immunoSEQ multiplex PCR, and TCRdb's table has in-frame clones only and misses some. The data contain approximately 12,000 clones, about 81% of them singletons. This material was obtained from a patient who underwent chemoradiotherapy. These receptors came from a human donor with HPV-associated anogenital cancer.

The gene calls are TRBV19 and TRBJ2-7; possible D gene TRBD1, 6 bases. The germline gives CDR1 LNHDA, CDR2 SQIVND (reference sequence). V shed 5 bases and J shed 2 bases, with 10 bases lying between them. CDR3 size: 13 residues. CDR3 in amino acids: CASSSQGTYEQYF. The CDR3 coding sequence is TGTGCCAGTAGTTCACAGGGTACCTACGAGCAGTACTTC.

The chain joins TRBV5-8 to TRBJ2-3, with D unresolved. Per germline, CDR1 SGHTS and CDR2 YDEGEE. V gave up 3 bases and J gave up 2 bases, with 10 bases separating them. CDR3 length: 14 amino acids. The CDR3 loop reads CASSSAGITDTQYF. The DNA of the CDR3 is TGTGCCAGCAGCTCGGCAGGCATCACAGATACGCAGTATTTT.

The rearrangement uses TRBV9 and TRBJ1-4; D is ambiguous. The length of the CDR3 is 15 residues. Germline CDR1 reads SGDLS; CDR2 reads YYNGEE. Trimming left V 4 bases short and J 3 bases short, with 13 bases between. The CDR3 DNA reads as TGTGCCAGCAGCCCTTCGGCGGGAGCTAATGAAAAACTGTTTTTT. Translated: CASSPSAGANEKLFF.

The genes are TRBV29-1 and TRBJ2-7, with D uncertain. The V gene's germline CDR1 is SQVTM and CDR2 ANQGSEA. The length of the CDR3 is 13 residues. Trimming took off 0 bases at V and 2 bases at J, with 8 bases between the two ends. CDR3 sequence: CSVEEQHTYEQYF. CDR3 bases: TGCAGCGTTGAAGAGCAGCATACCTACGAGCAGTACTTC.

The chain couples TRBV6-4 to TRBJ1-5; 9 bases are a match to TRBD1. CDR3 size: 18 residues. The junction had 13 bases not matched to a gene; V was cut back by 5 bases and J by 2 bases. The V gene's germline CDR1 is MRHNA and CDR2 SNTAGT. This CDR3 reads CASSRRTGGPGRNQPQHF. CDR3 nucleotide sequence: TGTGCCAGCAGTCGCCGAACAGGGGGCCCGGGTCGCAATCAGCCCCAGCATTTT.

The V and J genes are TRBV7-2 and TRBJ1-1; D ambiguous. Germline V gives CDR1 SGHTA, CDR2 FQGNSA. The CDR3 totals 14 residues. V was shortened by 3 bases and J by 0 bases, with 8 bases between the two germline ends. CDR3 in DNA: TGTGCCAGCAGCTTGCCAAACATGAACACTGAAGCTTTCTTT. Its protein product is CASSLPNMNTEAFF.

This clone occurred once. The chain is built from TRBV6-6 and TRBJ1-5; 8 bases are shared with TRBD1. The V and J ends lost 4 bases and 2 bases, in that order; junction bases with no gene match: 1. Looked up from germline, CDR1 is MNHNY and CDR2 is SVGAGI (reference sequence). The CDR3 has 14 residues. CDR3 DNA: TGTGCCAGCAGTTTGGACAGGGGCAATCAGCCCCAGCATTTT. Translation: CASSLDRGNQPQHF.

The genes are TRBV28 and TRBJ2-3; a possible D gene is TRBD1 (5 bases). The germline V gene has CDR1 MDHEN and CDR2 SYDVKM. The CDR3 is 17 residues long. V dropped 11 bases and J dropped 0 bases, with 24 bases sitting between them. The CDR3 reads CAALSQGIQLSTDTQYF. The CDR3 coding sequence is TGTGCCGCCCTGTCCCAGGGCATACAATTGAGCACAGATACGCAGTATTTT.

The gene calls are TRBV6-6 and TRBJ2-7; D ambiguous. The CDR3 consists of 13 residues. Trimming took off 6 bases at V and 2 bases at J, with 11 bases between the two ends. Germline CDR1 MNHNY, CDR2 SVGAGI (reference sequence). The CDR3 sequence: CASSPAETYEQYF. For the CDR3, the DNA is TGTGCCAGCAGCCCGGCGGAAACCTACGAGCAGTACTTC.

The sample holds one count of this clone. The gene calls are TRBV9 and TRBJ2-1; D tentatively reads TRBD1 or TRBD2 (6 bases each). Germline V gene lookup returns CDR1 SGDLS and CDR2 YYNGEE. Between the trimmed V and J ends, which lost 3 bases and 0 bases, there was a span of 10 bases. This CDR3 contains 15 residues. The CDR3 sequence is CASSGGASSYNEQFF. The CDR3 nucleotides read TGTGCCAGCAGCGGGGGGGCGAGCTCCTACAATGAGCAGTTCTTC.

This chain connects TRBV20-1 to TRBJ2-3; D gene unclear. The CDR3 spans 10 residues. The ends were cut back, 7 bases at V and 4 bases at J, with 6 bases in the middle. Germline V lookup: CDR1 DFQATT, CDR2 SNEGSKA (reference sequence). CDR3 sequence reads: CSVPSDTQYF. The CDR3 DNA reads TGCAGTGTTCCCTCAGATACGCAGTATTTT.

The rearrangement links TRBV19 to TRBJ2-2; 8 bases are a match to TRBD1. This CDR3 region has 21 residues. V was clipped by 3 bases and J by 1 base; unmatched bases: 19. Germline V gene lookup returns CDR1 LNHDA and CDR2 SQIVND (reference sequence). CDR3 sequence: CASSMETDRVNLPKNTGELFF. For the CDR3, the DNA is TGTGCCAGTAGTATGGAGACGGACAGGGTTAATCTCCCTAAGAACACCGGGGAGCTGTTTTTT.

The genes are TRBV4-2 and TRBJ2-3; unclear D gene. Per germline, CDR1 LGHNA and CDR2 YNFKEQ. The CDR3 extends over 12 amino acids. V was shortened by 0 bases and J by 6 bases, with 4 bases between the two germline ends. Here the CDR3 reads CASSQELDTQYF. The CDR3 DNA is TGTGCCAGCAGCCAAGAGTTGGATACGCAGTATTTT.

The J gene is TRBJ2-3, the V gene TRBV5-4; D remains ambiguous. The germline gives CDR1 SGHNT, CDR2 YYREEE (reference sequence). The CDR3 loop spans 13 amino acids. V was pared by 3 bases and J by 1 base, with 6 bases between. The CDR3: CASSSFGTDTQYF. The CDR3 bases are TGTGCCAGCAGCTCCTTTGGCACAGATACGCAGTATTTT.

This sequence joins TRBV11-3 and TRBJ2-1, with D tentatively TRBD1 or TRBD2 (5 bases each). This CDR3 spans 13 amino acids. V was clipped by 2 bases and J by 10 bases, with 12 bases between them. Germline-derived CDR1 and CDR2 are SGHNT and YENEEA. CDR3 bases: TGTGCCAGCAGCTTATCCAGGGACGGAGAGCAGTTCTTC. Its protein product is CASSLSRDGEQFF. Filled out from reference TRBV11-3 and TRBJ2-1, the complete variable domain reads EAGVVQSPRYKIIEKKQPVAFWCNPISGHNTLYWYLQNLGQGPELLIRYENEEAVDDSQLPKDRFSAERLKGVDSTLKIQPAELGDSAVYLCASSLSRDGEQFFGPGTRLTVL.

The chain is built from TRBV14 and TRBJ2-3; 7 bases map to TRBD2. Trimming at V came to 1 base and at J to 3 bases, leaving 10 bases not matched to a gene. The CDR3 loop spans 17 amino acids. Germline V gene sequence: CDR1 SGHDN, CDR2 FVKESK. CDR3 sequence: CASSQGAQSGVTDTQYF. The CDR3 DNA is TGTGCCAGCAGCCAAGGAGCCCAAAGCGGGGTTACAGATACGCAGTATTTT.

CDR3 loop: CSVGRSGDPGGYTF. CDR3 bases: TGCAGCGTTGGGAGGTCAGGGGATCCGGGGGGCTACACCTTC. The rearrangement uses TRBV29-1 and TRBJ1-2; tentatively, D is TRBD1 (6 bases). Trimming removed 4 bases at V and 8 bases at J, with 20 bases between. This CDR3 has 14 residues. CDR1 and CDR2 (germline): SQVTM, ANQGSEA. The whole variable domain, filled in from reference TRBV29-1 and TRBJ1-2, reads SAVISQKPSRDICQRGTSLTIQCQVDSQVTMMFWYRQQPGQSLTLIATANQGSEATYESGFVIDKFPISRPNLTFSTLTVSNMSPEDSSIYLCSVGRSGDPGGYTFGSGTRLTVV.

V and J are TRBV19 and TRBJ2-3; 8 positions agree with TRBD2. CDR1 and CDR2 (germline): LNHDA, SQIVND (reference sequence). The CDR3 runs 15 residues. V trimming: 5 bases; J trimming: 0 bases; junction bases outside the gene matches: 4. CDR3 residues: CASSGLAASTDTQYF. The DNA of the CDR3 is TGTGCCAGTAGTGGACTAGCAGCGAGCACAGATACGCAGTATTTT.

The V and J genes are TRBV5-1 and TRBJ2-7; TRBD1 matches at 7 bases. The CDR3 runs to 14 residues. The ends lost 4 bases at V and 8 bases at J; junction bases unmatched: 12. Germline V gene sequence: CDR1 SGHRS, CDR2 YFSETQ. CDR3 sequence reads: CASSLGTADTQQYF. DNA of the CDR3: TGCGCCAGCAGCCTAGGGACAGCTGATACCCAGCAGTACTTC.

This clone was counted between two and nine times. The CDR3 is CASSDSSGGADTQYF. The CDR3 bases are TGTGCCAGCAGTGACTCTAGCGGGGGGGCAGATACGCAGTATTTT. The rearrangement joins TRBV6-4 to TRBJ2-3; TRBD2 aligns across 11 bases. CDR1 and CDR2 from the germline V gene are MRHNA and SNTAGT. The CDR3 is 15 amino acids. J was trimmed by 4 bases and V by 0 bases; bases with no gene match: 0.

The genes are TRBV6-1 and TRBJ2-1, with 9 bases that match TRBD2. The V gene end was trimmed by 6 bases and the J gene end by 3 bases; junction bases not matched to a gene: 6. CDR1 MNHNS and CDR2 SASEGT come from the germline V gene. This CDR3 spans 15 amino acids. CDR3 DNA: TGTGCCAGCAGGGGCCGCGGGGGGGGCTACAATGAGCAGTTCTTC. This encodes CASRGRGGGYNEQFF.

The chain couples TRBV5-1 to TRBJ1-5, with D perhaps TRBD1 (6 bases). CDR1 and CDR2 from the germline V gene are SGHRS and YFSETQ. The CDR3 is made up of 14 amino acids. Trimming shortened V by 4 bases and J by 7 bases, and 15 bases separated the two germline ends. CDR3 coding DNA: TGCGCCAGCAGCGAAGGGGGGGGCCCGCAGCCCCAGCATTTT. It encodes CASSEGGGPQPQHF.

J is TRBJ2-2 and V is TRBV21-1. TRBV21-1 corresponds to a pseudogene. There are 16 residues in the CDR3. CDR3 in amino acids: CASSNVGAVGTGELFF. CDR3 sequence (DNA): TGTGCCAGCAGCAACGTCGGGGCAGTTGGCACCGGGGAGCTGTTTTTT.

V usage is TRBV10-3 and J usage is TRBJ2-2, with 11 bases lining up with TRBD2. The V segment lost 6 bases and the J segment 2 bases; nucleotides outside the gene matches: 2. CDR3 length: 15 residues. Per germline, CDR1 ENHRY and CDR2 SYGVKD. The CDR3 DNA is TGTGCCATCAGAGGGACTAGCGGTAACACCGGGGAGCTGTTTTTT. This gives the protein CAIRGTSGNTGELFF.

The CDR3 sequence is CASSLSAGQTYGYTF. The CDR3, as DNA: TGTGCCAGCAGTTTATCGGCTGGACAGACCTATGGCTACACCTTC. The chain has TRBV27 and TRBJ1-2; perhaps TRBD1 as D (6 bases). Germline lookup yields CDR1 MNHEY and CDR2 SMNVEV (reference sequence). Between the trimmed V and J ends, which lost 0 bases and 4 bases, there was a span of 12 bases. This CDR3 region has 15 residues.

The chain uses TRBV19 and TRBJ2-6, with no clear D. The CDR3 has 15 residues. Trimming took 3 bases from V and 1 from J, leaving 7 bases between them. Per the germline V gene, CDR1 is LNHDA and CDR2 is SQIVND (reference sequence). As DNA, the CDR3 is TGTGCCAGTAGTATCTTACAGTCTGGGGCCAACGTCCTGACTTTC. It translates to CASSILQSGANVLTF.

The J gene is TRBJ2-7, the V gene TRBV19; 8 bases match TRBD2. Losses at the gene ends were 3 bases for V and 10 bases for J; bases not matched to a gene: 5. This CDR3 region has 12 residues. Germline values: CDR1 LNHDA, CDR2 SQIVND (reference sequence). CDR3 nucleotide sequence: TGTGCCAGTAGTATCGGGGGGGAAGCACAGTACTTC. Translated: CASSIGGEAQYF.